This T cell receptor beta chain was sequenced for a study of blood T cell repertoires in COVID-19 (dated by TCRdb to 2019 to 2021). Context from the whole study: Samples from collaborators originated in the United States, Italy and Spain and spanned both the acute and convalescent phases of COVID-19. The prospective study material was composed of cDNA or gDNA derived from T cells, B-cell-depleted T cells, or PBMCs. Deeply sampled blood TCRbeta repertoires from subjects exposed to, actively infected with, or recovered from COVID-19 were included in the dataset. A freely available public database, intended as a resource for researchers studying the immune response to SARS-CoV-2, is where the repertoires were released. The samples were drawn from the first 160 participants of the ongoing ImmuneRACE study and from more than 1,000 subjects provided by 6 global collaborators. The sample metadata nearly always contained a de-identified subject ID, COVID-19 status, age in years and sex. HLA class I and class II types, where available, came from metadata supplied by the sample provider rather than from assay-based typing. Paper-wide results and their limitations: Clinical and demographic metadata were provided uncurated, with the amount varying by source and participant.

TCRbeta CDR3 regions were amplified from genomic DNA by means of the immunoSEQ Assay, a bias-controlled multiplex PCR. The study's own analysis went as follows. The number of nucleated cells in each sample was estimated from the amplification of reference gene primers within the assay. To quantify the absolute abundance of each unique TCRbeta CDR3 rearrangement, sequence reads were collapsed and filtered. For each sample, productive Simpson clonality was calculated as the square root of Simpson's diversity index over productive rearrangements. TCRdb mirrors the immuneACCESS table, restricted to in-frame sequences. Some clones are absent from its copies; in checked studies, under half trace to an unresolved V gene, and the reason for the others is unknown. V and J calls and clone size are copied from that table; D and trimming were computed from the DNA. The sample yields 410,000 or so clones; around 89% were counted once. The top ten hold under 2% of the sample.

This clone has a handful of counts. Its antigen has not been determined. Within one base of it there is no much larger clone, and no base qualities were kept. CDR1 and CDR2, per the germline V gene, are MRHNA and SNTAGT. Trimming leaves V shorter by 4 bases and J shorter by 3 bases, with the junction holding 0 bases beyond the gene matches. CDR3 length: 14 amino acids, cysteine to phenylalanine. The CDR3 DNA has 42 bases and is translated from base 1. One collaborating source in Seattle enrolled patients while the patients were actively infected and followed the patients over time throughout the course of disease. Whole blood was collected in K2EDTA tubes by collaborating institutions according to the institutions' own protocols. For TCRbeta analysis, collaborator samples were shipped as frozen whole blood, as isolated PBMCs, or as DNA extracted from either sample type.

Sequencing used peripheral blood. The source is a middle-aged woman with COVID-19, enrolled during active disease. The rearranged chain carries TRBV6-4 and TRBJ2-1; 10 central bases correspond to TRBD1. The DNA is TGTGCCAGCAGTGGGACAGGGGGCTACAATGAGCAGTTCTTC. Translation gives CASSGTGGYNEQFF.